The next 2 T cell receptor beta chains were all read from a single sample in a study of T cells in Graves' hyperthyroidism and ophthalmopathy. From RNA transcripts, TCR beta CDR3 regions were amplified. The HTBI primer set served for first-round RT-PCR of the TCR CDR3. Each CDR3 protein gets one entry after TCRdb re-called the multiplex PCR reads with MiXCR. The table shows hundreds of thousands of distinct CDR3 sequences, with about 15% occurring only once. Sequencing used blood. These receptors originate from a woman aged 18-29 years with Graves' hyperthyroidism.

This clonotype has only a few counts. This chain uses TRBV7-9 with TRBJ2-4, with 9 nucleotides matching TRBD1. The CDR3 runs to 16 residues. Germline V gene data show CDR1 as SEHNR and CDR2 as FQNEAQ (reference sequence). V was pared by 2 bases and J by 2 bases, with 4 bases of the junction left unmatched. The CDR3 is CASSLYRGRSKNIQYF. In nucleotides, the CDR3 is TGTGCCAGCAGCTTATACAGGGGGCGATCCAAAAACATTCAGTACTTC.

The chain links TRBV19 to TRBJ2-2; no clear D gene. Germline assignment: CDR1 LNHDA and CDR2 SQIVND (reference sequence). Trimming cost V 6 bases and J 3 bases, with 8 bases left between them. The CDR3 sequence is 13 residues long. CDR3 loop: CASRQPDTGELFF. CDR3 nucleotides: TGTGCCAGTAGACAGCCGGACACCGGGGAGCTGTTTTTT.